The clone carrying this TCR beta chain was seen a few times. Its matching antigen is unknown. Running of the v3.0 immunoSEQ assay took place at survey level. The method was immunoSEQ multiplex PCR; TCRdb's version includes in-frame clones alone and lacks a portion of them. The table records about 16,000 clones, around nine tenths of them present only once. This sample is part of a study of long-term antiretroviral therapy in people with HIV. The germline CDR1 and CDR2 sequences are LNHDA and SQIVND (reference sequence). This CDR3 comprises 14 residues. V gave up 3 bases and J gave up 6 bases, with 12 bases separating them. Study results and caveats: ART preceded a rise in diversity that nonetheless stayed lower than in transplant donor controls. Controls exceeded HIV repertoires in CDR3 length range.

Material: unsorted PBMCs, obtained 0.7 years before starting antiretroviral therapy. This TCR was sampled from a man in his forties or fifties with HIV. This rearrangement joins TRBV19 to TRBJ1-5; D gene uncertain. DNA for the CDR3: TGTGCCAGTAGTATCCCCACCGACGTTCAGCCCCAGCATTTT. Translation gives CASSIPTDVQPQHF.